This T cell receptor (beta chain) derives from a study of T cells after yellow fever vaccination. The wider study: Each low-cell-number fraction was prepared by means of SMART-Seq v4 Ultra Low Input.

This CDR3 is built from 16 residues. Germline V gene lookup returns CDR1 SGHRS and CDR2 YFSETQ. Trimming took 0 bases from V and 7 from J; bases not matched to a gene: 9. Notes on the study in general: Boosting was followed by the reappearance of most primary-vaccination clones (roughly 96% CD4, about 89% CD8). Compared with primary, the secondary response was weaker and peaked at day 5, not 15. Researchers cautioned that FACS-sorted repertoires could harbor abundant clonotypes contaminating from the bulk population.

About this clonotype itself: The target antigen is unknown.

TCRdb itself ran the 5' RACE reads through MiXCR, one entry per CDR3 protein. The data show under 400,000 distinct CDR3 sequences, approximately 10% seen once. The sample was PBMCs, taken on the day of the first yellow fever vaccination. The origin of this receptor is a man between 18 and 29 years old who received the YFV17D yellow fever vaccine. This chain links TRBV5-1 with TRBJ1-4, with 7 bases aligning to TRBD1. CDR3 sequence reads: CASSLGGQETGEKLFF. In DNA, the CDR3 is TGCGCCAGCAGCTTGGGCGGACAGGAGACCGGTGAAAAACTGTTTTTT.